Listed below are T cell receptor beta chains from one sample, sequenced in a study of shared clonotypes between healthy human individuals. TCRdb's table, derived via immunoSEQ multiplex PCR, lists solely in-frame clones and lacks some. The sample holds millions of clones, roughly 96% seen once. Sequenced: naive CD4+ T cells sorted from blood. These receptors were taken from a man aged 18 to 30 in good health. The CDR3 runs from the conserved cysteine through the conserved F or W. The D gene is left open where the match is weak. Not all rows give a size; the values are once, few, many and, for expanded clones, a class.

V gene	D gene	J gene	clone size	CDR3 DNA	CDR3 protein
TRBV28	-	TRBJ1-2	-	TGTGCCAGCAGTTTCTCGAATGGCTACACCTTC	CASSFSNGYTF
TRBV10-3	TRBD1	TRBJ1-2	-	TGTGCCATCAGTGTACAGGGGGCTAACTATGGCTACACCTTC	CAISVQGANYGYTF
TRBV7-9	TRBD2	TRBJ2-1	once	TGTGCCAGCAGCTTAGGGGGACTAGCGTTATACAATGAGCAGTTCTTC	CASSLGGLALYNEQFF
TRBV2	TRBD1	TRBJ2-5	-	TGTGCCAGTTCTCAAGGGGGACAGGCGGAGACCCAGTACTTC	CASSQGGQAETQYF
TRBV4-3	-	TRBJ1-5	-	TGCGCCAGCAGCCAAGATGTTGGCCCCCTAGCCCAGCATTTT	CASSQDVGPLAQHF
TRBV27	TRBD2	TRBJ2-3	-	TGTGCCAGCAGCTTAAGGCTAGCGGGCACAGATACGCAGTATTTT	CASSLRLAGTDTQYF
TRBV19	TRBD1	TRBJ1-5	-	TGTGCCTCTTCGGACAGGGGAAATCAGCCCCAGCATTTT	CASSDRGNQPQHF
TRBV7-8	-	TRBJ2-5	-	TGTGCCAGCACGAGGCGGAATGAAGAGACCCAGTACTTC	CASTRRNEETQYF
TRBV30	-	TRBJ2-2	-	TGTGCCTGGAGTGTAGCCAGGAACACCGGGGAGCTGTTTTTT	CAWSVARNTGELFF
TRBV2	TRBD2	TRBJ2-3	-	TGTGCCAGCAGGTGGGGGGGGACAGATACGCAGTATTTT	CASRWGGTDTQYF
TRBV7-2	TRBD2	TRBJ2-5	once	TGTGCCAGCAGCTTAGCGCTAGGGACTAGCAAAGAGACCCAGTACTTC	CASSLALGTSKETQYF
TRBV7-2	-	TRBJ2-1	-	TGTGCCAGCAGCCGGGGGAGTCTGGGCCTTTTGTATGAGCAGTTCTTC	CASSRGSLGLLYEQFF
TRBV2	-	TRBJ1-4	-	TGTGCCAGCAGGGTACAGGGAGATGGGGAAAAACTGTTTTTT	CASRVQGDGEKLFF
TRBV4-3	TRBD2	TRBJ2-1	-	TGCGCCAGCAGCCAAGAAGCTGGGACTACTAACAATGAGCAGTTCTTC	CASSQEAGTTNNEQFF
TRBV30	-	TRBJ2-3	-	TGTGCCTGGAGCGACTTCGGGGGTCTCGGCACAGATACGCAGTATTTT	CAWSDFGGLGTDTQYF
TRBV7-2	TRBD1	TRBJ1-5	-	TGTGCCAGCAGCTTAGAGGGGCAGGGGGCTTATCAGCCCCAGCATTTT	CASSLEGQGAYQPQHF
TRBV6-4	-	TRBJ2-3	-	TGTGCCAGCAGTGACTATGGGGGTTATACGCAGTATTTT	CASSDYGGYTQYF
TRBV6-4	TRBD2	TRBJ2-1	-	TGTGCCAGCAGTGCGGTAGGGCTAGCGGGAGTGGAGCAGTTCTTC	CASSAVGLAGVEQFF
TRBV4-1	TRBD1	TRBJ1-1	-	TGCGCCAGCAGACCCTCAGGGACAGGGGGCTTGGTGAACACTGAAGCTTTCTTT	CASRPSGTGGLVNTEAFF
TRBV19	-	TRBJ2-1	-	TGTGCCAGTACTAGCGACCCCTCCTACAATGAGCAGTTCTTC	CASTSDPSYNEQFF
TRBV5-8	-	TRBJ2-2	once	TGTGCCAGCAGCTTTGTTTTCGGGGGTATTGACACCGGGGAGCTGTTTTTT	CASSFVFGGIDTGELFF
TRBV4-1	TRBD1	TRBJ1-1	-	TGCGCCAGCAGCCCGGGACAGTCGAACACTGAAGCTTTCTTT	CASSPGQSNTEAFF
TRBV14	TRBD1	TRBJ1-2	-	TGTGCCAGCAGTCCGTATGACAGGGGCTATGGCTACACCTTC	CASSPYDRGYGYTF
TRBV7-2	-	TRBJ2-1	-	TGTGCCAGCAGCATATGGTATGAGCAGTTCTTC	CASSIWYEQFF
TRBV10-1	-	TRBJ2-7	once	TGCGCCAGCAGTGCTGGGACCCCCTCCTACGAGCAGTACTTC	CASSAGTPSYEQYF
TRBV18	-	TRBJ2-3	-	TGTGCCAGCTCACTTCCAGGAGATACGCAGTATTTT	CASSLPGDTQYF
TRBV10-3	-	TRBJ2-6	-	TGTGCCATCAGTTCAGAGGGTACTGGGGCCAACGTCCTGACTTTC	CAISSEGTGANVLTF
TRBV27	-	TRBJ2-5	-	TGTGCCAGCAGGAGAACAGGGACAGAGACCCAGTACTTC	CASRRTGTETQYF
TRBV27	-	TRBJ2-7	-	TGTGCCAGCAGTCTCTTTCCCTACGAGCAGTACTTC	CASSLFPYEQYF
TRBV18	-	TRBJ1-3	once	TGTGCCAGCTCACCCTCACAGGGAAACACCATATATTTT	CASSPSQGNTIYF
TRBV7-8	-	TRBJ1-1	-	TGTGCCAGCAGCTACACGACGGCAGATAACACTGAAGCTTTCTTT	CASSYTTADNTEAFF
TRBV9	TRBD2	TRBJ2-2	-	TGTGCCAGCAGCGTTGGAGCGGGACCGAACACCGGGGAGCTGTTTTTT	CASSVGAGPNTGELFF
TRBV2	-	TRBJ2-7	-	TGTGCCAGTTCTGGACAGTCCTACGAGCAGTACTTC	CASSGQSYEQYF
TRBV18	-	TRBJ1-1	-	TGTGCCAGCTCACCCAGCCCCCTGAACACTGAAGCTTTCTTT	CASSPSPLNTEAFF
TRBV7-8	-	TRBJ2-7	-	TGTGCCAGCAGCTTAGTGGGGGAGCAGTACTTC	CASSLVGEQYF
TRBV6-5	-	TRBJ1-6	-	TGTGCCAGCAGCACCGGGACGCCGAATTCACCCCTCCACTTT	CASSTGTPNSPLHF
TRBV4-1	-	TRBJ1-5	-	TGCGCCAGCAGCCAAGACCCCAGGGGCGGTCAGCCCCAGCATTTT	CASSQDPRGGQPQHF
TRBV5-6	TRBD1	TRBJ2-7	-	TGTGCCAGCAGCTTTATAGGACAGGGGGCGAGCGAGCAGTACTTC	CASSFIGQGASEQYF
TRBV29-1	-	TRBJ1-2	-	TGCAGCGTTATTCATACGGGAGTCTATGGCTACACCTTC	CSVIHTGVYGYTF
TRBV6-5	-	TRBJ1-1	-	TGTGCCAGCAGTTACTCGAACACTGAAGCTTTCTTT	CASSYSNTEAFF
TRBV18	TRBD1	TRBJ2-7	-	TGTGCCAGCTCACCACGGACAGGGGGTGAGCAGTACTTC	CASSPRTGGEQYF
TRBV2	TRBD2	TRBJ2-2	-	TGTGCCAGCAGGACCGGGACTACGAACACCGGGGAGCTGTTTTTT	CASRTGTTNTGELFF